A selection of T cell receptor beta chains follows, all from one sample in a study of early stage breast cancer tumors. Assay used: immunoSEQ multiplex PCR; TCRdb lists only in-frame clones, some missing. The data hold about 5,400 clones, with almost 70% observed a single time. The source material was breast tumor tissue. The receptors here all came from a person in their sixties with breast cancer. Each CDR3 is given with its conserved first and last residue. A D gene is named only where the DNA matches it firmly. Clone sizes are given selectively: once, few, many, or a class where the clone is expanded.

v_call	clone_size	j_call	d_call	cdr3_nt	cdr3_aa
TRBV7-8	.	TRBJ2-3	TRBD2	TGTGCCAGCAGCCACGGGACTAGCGGGAGCGGGGAAGATACGCAGTATTTT	CASSHGTSGSGEDTQYF
TRBV11-3	.	TRBJ2-3	.	TGTGCCAGCAGCTTCGGAGAGGAAGATACGCAGTATTTT	CASSFGEEDTQYF
TRBV6-1	once	TRBJ2-2	.	TGTGCCAGCACCACCTTAGGGCTCGGGGAGCTGTTTTTT	CASTTLGLGELFF
TRBV5-4	.	TRBJ2-1	TRBD2	TGTGCCAGCAGCGGTCTTAGCGGGGGGGCTGGCTTCTACAATGAGCAGTTCTTC	CASSGLSGGAGFYNEQFF
TRBV5-1	.	TRBJ2-5	TRBD2	TGCGCCAGCAGCCCGGGGGGATCACAAGAGACCCAGTACTTC	CASSPGGSQETQYF
TRBV5-1	.	TRBJ2-1	TRBD2	TGCGCCAGCAGCGTGACTAGCGACCGAAAGAGTGAGCAGTTCTTC	CASSVTSDRKSEQFF
TRBV14	.	TRBJ1-2	.	TGTGCCAGCAGCCAAGTCGGAGGAATAAACTATGGCTACACCTTC	CASSQVGGINYGYTF
TRBV9	few	TRBJ2-1	TRBD2	TGTGCCAGCAGCGTGCTAGCGGGAACCCAGCAGTTCTTC	CASSVLAGTQQFF
TRBV12-5	.	TRBJ2-1	.	TGTGCTAGTGGTTTGGTAGGGGAAAGGTTCTTC	CASGLVGERFF
TRBV27	once	TRBJ2-1	TRBD2	TGTGCCAGCAGTTTATCTGGGACTAGCGTCAATGAGCAGTTCTTC	CASSLSGTSVNEQFF
TRBV11-3	.	TRBJ2-2	TRBD2	TGTGCCAGCAAAAGTGGGCGGGAGGGCCTAATGACCGGGGAGCTGTTTTTT	CASKSGREGLMTGELFF
TRBV6-6	few	TRBJ1-5	.	TGTGCCAGCAGTTATTATTATGGGGGTATCCAGCCCCAGCATTTT	CASSYYYGGIQPQHF
TRBV30	once	TRBJ2-3	.	TGTGCCTGGAGTGTTCCCGGGGCCAGGCGGGATACGCAGTATTTT	CAWSVPGARRDTQYF
TRBV30	.	TRBJ2-1	.	TGTGCCTGCCCCCATATGAGGGGCGGGCAGTTCTTC	CACPHMRGGQFF
TRBV5-1	.	TRBJ1-4	.	TGCGCCAGCAGCTTGGAACGGGGGGATGAAAAACTGTTTTTT	CASSLERGDEKLFF
TRBV9	.	TRBJ2-7	.	TGTGCCAGCAGCCCCATTGACTCGGCCTACGAGCAGTACTTC	CASSPIDSAYEQYF
TRBV6-1	.	TRBJ1-2	.	TGTGCCACCAGGGATCTAGGTTCTTATGGCTACACCTTC	CATRDLGSYGYTF
TRBV11-2	once	TRBJ2-3	.	TGTGCCAGCAGCTCCAGACCCGGGGATACGCAGTATTTT	CASSSRPGDTQYF
TRBV29-1	.	TRBJ2-1	TRBD2	TGCAGCGTTGACTACGGGACTAGCGGGAGTGGGGGGCAGTTCTTC	CSVDYGTSGSGGQFF
TRBV6-1	.	TRBJ1-6	.	TGTGCCACTTCAGCAGGGCCCTATAATTCACCCCTCCACTTT	CATSAGPYNSPLHF
TRBV2	.	TRBJ2-1	TRBD2	TGTGCCAGCAACCCTCCATCGGGACTAGCGGGAGTAAATGAGCAGTTCTTC	CASNPPSGLAGVNEQFF
TRBV7-3	.	TRBJ2-1	TRBD2	TGTGCCAGCAGCTTAGTGGGACTAGCGGGAGGGAGCAATGAGCAGTTCTTC	CASSLVGLAGGSNEQFF
TRBV5-4	.	TRBJ1-6	.	TGTGCCAGCAGCTTGGGGGACCGAAATAATTCACCCCTCCACTTT	CASSLGDRNNSPLHF
TRBV18	few	TRBJ1-2	.	TGTGCCAGCTCACCGACAGGACCGGGAGATGGCTACACCTTC	CASSPTGPGDGYTF
TRBV9	.	TRBJ2-1	.	TGTGCCAGCAGCGCCGGGCAAGTAAGGGTCACGGGGAACAATGAGCAGTTCTTC	CASSAGQVRVTGNNEQFF
TRBV7-3	once	TRBJ1-2	TRBD1	TGTGCCAGCAGCCCGCGGGACAGGGGCGCGGGTGGCTACACCTTC	CASSPRDRGAGGYTF
TRBV7-8	.	TRBJ1-1	.	TGTGCCAGCAGCTCCGACAGGACGAACACTGAAGCTTTCTTT	CASSSDRTNTEAFF
TRBV19	.	TRBJ2-6	.	TGTGCCAGTAGTATGGTTCGGTCTGGGGCCAACGTCCTGACTTTC	CASSMVRSGANVLTF
TRBV7-9	.	TRBJ1-6	.	TGTGCCAGCAGCCTTAGCTCAGGGAATTCACCCCTCCACTTT	CASSLSSGNSPLHF
TRBV2	.	TRBJ2-2	.	TGTGCCAGCAGCGCTGAGACAGCGAACACCGGGGAGCTGTTTTTT	CASSAETANTGELFF
TRBV6-6	.	TRBJ2-7	.	TGTGCCAGCAGTTACTCTCAGTCCTACGAGCAGTACTTC	CASSYSQSYEQYF
TRBV9	large	TRBJ2-7	TRBD2	TGTGCCAGCAGCGTCGCTAGCGGGACCTACGAGCAGTACTTC	CASSVASGTYEQYF
TRBV7-9	.	TRBJ1-2	.	TGTGCCAGCAGCTTAGGGTCAGGGGATGGCTACACCTTC	CASSLGSGDGYTF
TRBV7-3	once	TRBJ2-1	TRBD2	TGTGCCAGCAGCGACGGGACTAGCTCCTACAATGAGCAGTTCTTC	CASSDGTSSYNEQFF
TRBV7-9	.	TRBJ2-7	TRBD1	TGTGCCCTAGGGGGGGACAGGGGACACGAGCAGTACTTC	CALGGDRGHEQYF
TRBV6-6	.	TRBJ1-1	.	TGTGCCAGCAGTTCTACGGGGGGGGCTGAAGCTTTCTTT	CASSSTGGAEAFF
TRBV7-3	.	TRBJ2-3	TRBD2	TGTGCCAGCAGCATAGATAGCGGGGGCACAGATACGCAGTATTTT	CASSIDSGGTDTQYF
TRBV6-1	.	TRBJ2-5	.	TGTGCCAGCAGAGGGGGAGGTAGGGAGACCCAGTACTTC	CASRGGGRETQYF
TRBV11-2	.	TRBJ1-2	.	TGTGCCAGCAGCCCCTCGGGGGGTCTCTATGGCTACACCTTC	CASSPSGGLYGYTF
TRBV7-6	.	TRBJ1-2	TRBD1	TGTGCCAGCAGCTTACCCCACAGGGGAACTGGCTACACCTTC	CASSLPHRGTGYTF
TRBV9	.	TRBJ2-7	.	TGTGCCAGCAGCTACGGGGACGGGAGCGAGCAGTACTTC	CASSYGDGSEQYF
TRBV7-9	.	TRBJ2-1	.	TGTGCCAGCAGCTTGCAGGACTACAATGAGCAGTTCTTC	CASSLQDYNEQFF
TRBV18	.	TRBJ1-1	TRBD1	TGTGCCAGCTCACCACTGACAGGGGGTGAGCCTGAAGCTTTCTTT	CASSPLTGGEPEAFF
TRBV4-2	medium-sized	TRBJ1-2	TRBD1	TGTGCCAGCAGCCAAGATAGAGGGACAGGGGGCTGGTATGGCTACACCTTC	CASSQDRGTGGWYGYTF
TRBV6-6	.	TRBJ1-1	.	TGTGCCAGCAGTTACTCCGGGGATCACACTGAAGCTTTCTTT	CASSYSGDHTEAFF
TRBV19	.	TRBJ1-5	.	TGTGCCAGTAGTTCCCCCACGGACTGGGGCCAGCCCCAGCATTTT	CASSSPTDWGQPQHF
TRBV28	.	TRBJ2-6	TRBD2	TGTGCCACCACGCGGGGGGGGATCTCTGGGGCCAACGTCCTGACTTTC	CATTRGGISGANVLTF
TRBV11-3	few	TRBJ2-3	.	TGTGCCAGCAGCTTCAATTATAATACGCAGTATTTT	CASSFNYNTQYF
TRBV7-2	.	TRBJ1-2	TRBD1	TGTGCCAGCAGCTGGGACAGGGGGTGGTCGGCTAACTATGGCTACACCTTC	CASSWDRGWSANYGYTF
TRBV7-9	.	TRBJ2-3	.	TGTGCCAGCAGCTTATTGGACGGGAGAGGGGATACGCAGTATTTT	CASSLLDGRGDTQYF
TRBV11-3	few	TRBJ2-7	.	TGTGCCAGCAGCTCGGGCGGCCCCTACGAGCAGTACTTC	CASSSGGPYEQYF
TRBV4-1	.	TRBJ1-2	TRBD1	TGCGCCAGCAGCCAAGTGACAGGGACGGGTGGCTACACCTTC	CASSQVTGTGGYTF
TRBV27	once	TRBJ2-2	TRBD2	TGTGCCAGCAGTTTATCAGCGGGGGGGCGGACCGGGGAGCTGTTTTTT	CASSLSAGGRTGELFF
TRBV11-2	.	TRBJ1-1	.	TGTGCCAGCAGCTTAGATCTAAGCAGACGGGATATCACTGAAGCTTTCTTT	CASSLDLSRRDITEAFF
TRBV7-2	few	TRBJ2-7	.	TGTGCCAGCCTGACGCGGGGCGTCCCATACGAGCAGTACTTC	CASLTRGVPYEQYF
TRBV5-1	.	TRBJ2-1	TRBD1	TGCGCCAGCAGGGAAGCTGGGACAGGGGGCTACAATGAGCAGTTCTTC	CASREAGTGGYNEQFF
TRBV5-1	.	TRBJ2-7	.	TGCGCCAGCAGCTTGACGGTGGTCAACGAGCAGTACTTC	CASSLTVVNEQYF